This TCR beta chain was sequenced during a study of T cell responses to AZD1222 COVID-19 vaccine. The study's findings and limits: Spike-wide vaccine-associated CD4 TCRs dominated at 160-218 and 743-854.

The repertoire was sequenced with immunoSEQ multiplex PCR; TCRdb's copy has only in-frame clones and lacks some. The sample records roughly 100,000 clones, roughly 90% being singletons. Remarks on this clone: Its antigen is as yet unknown.

The CDR3 is 16 residues long. V gave up 5 bases and J gave up 5 bases, with 19 bases separating them. Germline loops: CDR1 SGHVS, CDR2 FQNEAQ. The source is an adult in good health. The specimen was peripheral blood, collected on day 0 of AZD1222 vaccination. This sequence joins TRBV7-8 and TRBJ2-1, with a possible D match to TRBD2 (6 bases). The CDR3 DNA reads TGTGCCAGCAGCACACGGGAGAACGGACCCCACAATGAGCAGTTCTTC. It codes for CASSTRENGPHNEQFF. Full variable domain (outside the CDR3, taken from reference TRBV7-8 and TRBJ2-1): GAGVSQSPRYKVAKRGQDVALRCDPISGHVSLFWYQQALGQGPEFLTYFQNEAQLDKSGLPSDRFFAERPEGSVSTLKIQRTQQEDSAVYLCASSTRENGPHNEQFFGPGTRLTVL.